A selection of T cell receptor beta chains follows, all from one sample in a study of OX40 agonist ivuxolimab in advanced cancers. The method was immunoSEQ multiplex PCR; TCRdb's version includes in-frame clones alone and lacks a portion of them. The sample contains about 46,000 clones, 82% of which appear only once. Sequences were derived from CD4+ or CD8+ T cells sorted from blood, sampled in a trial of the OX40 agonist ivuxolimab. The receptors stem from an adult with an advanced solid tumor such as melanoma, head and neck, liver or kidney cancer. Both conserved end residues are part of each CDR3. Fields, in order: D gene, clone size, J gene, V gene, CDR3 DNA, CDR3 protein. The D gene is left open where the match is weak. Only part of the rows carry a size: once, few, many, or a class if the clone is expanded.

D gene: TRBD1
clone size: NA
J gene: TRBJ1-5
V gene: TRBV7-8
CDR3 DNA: TGTGCCAGCAGCTTAAGCCCTTGGCGGGTGGCAGGGGGGCAGCCCCAGCATTTT
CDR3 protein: CASSLSPWRVAGGQPQHF

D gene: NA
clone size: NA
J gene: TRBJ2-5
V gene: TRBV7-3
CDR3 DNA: TGTGCCAGCAGCTTGGGGGGCTACCAAGAGACCCAGTACTTC
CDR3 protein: CASSLGGYQETQYF

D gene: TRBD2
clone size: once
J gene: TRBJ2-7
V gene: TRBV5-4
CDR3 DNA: TGTGCCAGCAGCTTGGACCGGGGGGAAGGGTACTTC
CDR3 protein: CASSLDRGEGYF

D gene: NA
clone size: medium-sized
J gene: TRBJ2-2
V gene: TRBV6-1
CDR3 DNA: TGTGCCAGCCGAGTGGAACAGTCGAACACCGGGGAGCTGTTTTTT
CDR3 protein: CASRVEQSNTGELFF

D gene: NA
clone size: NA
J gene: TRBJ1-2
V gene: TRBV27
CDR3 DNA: TGTGCCAGCAGGGATAGACCATATTCCGAAGGCGGCTACACCTTC
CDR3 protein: CASRDRPYSEGGYTF

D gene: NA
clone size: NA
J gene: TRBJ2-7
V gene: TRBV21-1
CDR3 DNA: TGTGCCAGCAGCGGGCGGACCTACGAGCAGTACTTC
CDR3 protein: CASSGRTYEQYF

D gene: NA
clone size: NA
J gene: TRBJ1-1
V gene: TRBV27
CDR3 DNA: TGTGCCAGCAGTTTAACTCTGTACGGAGTGAACACTGAAGCTTTCTTT
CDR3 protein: CASSLTLYGVNTEAFF

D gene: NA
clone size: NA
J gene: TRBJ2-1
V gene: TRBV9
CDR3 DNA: TGTGCCAGCAGCGTACGTTTGGGGGGCGCTTACAATGAGCAGTTCTTC
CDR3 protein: CASSVRLGGAYNEQFF

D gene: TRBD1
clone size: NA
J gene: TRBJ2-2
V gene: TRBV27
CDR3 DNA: TGTGCCAGCAGAAGACAGGGGGCGTTGTCCGGGGAGCTGTTTTTT
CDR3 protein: CASRRQGALSGELFF

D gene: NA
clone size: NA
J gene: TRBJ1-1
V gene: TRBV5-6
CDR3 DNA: TGTGCCAGCAGCTTGGTCAGAGGGGGCACTGAAGCTTTCTTT
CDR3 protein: CASSLVRGGTEAFF

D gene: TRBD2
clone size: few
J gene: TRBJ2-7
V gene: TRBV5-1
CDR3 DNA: TGCGCCAGCAGCGGGAGGGACGGCTCCTACGAGCAGTACTTC
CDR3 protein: CASSGRDGSYEQYF

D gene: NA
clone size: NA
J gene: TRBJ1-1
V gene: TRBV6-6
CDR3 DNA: TGTGCCAGCAGTATAAGGACTGAAGCTTTCTTT
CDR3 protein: CASSIRTEAFF

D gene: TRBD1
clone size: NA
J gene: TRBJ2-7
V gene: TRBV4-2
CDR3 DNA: TGTGCCAGCAGTCAAGGACAGGGGGACTACGAGCAGTACTTC
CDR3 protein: CASSQGQGDYEQYF

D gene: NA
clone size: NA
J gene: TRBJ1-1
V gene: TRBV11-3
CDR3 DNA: TGTGCCAGCAGCTTAGGGTTAAGCACTGAAGCTTTCTTT
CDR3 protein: CASSLGLSTEAFF

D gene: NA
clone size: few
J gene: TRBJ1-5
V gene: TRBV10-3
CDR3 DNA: TGTGCCATCAGTCGGGACAGCAATCAGCCCCAGCATTTT
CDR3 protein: CAISRDSNQPQHF

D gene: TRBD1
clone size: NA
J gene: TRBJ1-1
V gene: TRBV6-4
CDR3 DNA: TGTGCCAGCAGGAATATGACAGGGTCTTTGAACACTGAAGCTTTCTTT
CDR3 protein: CASRNMTGSLNTEAFF

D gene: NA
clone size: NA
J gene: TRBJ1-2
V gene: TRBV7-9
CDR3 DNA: TGTGCCAGCGGCAAAGGGGAACGTGGAGGGGTCTATGGCTACACCTTC
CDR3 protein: CASGKGERGGVYGYTF

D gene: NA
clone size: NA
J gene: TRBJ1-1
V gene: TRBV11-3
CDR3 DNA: TGTGCCAGCAGCTTAGGAGGGAACACTGAAGCTTTCTTT
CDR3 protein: CASSLGGNTEAFF

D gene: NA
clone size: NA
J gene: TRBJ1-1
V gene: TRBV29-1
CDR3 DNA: TGCAGCGTTGGATCAGGGATCGGCACTGAAGCTTTCTTT
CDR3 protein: CSVGSGIGTEAFF

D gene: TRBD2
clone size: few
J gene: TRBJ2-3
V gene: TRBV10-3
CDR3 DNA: TGTGCCACGGGCGGGGGGGGCACAGATACGCAGTATTTT
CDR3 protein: CATGGGGTDTQYF

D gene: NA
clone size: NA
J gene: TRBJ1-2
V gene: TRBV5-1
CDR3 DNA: TGCGCCAGCAGCCCCCGGGACACGTATAACTATGGCTACACCTTC
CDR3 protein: CASSPRDTYNYGYTF

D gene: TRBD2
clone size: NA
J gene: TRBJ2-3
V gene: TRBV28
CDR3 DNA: TGTGCCAGCAGTTCCCCGGGCTCGGGGGGAGATACGCAGTATTTT
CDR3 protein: CASSSPGSGGDTQYF

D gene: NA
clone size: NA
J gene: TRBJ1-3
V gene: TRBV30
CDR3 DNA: TGTGCCTGGAGAAGAAGGAGCTCTGGAAACACCATATATTTT
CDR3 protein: CAWRRRSSGNTIYF

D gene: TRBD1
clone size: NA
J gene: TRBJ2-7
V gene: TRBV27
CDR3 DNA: TGTGCCAGCAAACCGACAGGGCTCTACGAGCAGTACTTC
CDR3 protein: CASKPTGLYEQYF

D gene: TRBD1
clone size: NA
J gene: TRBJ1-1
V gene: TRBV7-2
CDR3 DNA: TGTGCCAGCAGCTTAGACAGGGGGCGTTTGGACACTGAAGCTTTCTTT
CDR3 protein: CASSLDRGRLDTEAFF

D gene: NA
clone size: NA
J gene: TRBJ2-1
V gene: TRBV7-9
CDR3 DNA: TGTGCCAGCAGTCCTCGGGACGATGAGCAGTTCTTC
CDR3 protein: CASSPRDDEQFF

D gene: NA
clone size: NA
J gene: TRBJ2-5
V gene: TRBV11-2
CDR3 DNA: TGTGCCAGCAGCTGGGCCATACGACAAGAGACCCAGTACTTC
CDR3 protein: CASSWAIRQETQYF

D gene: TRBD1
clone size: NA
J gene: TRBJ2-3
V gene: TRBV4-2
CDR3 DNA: TGTGCCAGCAGCTTCGGACAGGACACAGATACGCAGTATTTT
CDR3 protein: CASSFGQDTDTQYF

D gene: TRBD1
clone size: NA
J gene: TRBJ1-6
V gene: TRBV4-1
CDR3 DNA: TGCGCCAGCAGCCAAGCAGGACAGGTTGACAATTCACCCCTCCACTTT
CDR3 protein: CASSQAGQVDNSPLHF

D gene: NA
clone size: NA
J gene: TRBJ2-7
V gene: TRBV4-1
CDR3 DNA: TGCGCCAGCAGCCAAGTAGCCCAGGACTCCTACGAGCAGTACTTC
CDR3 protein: CASSQVAQDSYEQYF

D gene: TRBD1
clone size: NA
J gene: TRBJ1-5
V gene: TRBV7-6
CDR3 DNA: TGTGCCAGCAGCGAACAGGGGGCAGGCCAGCCCCAGCATTTT
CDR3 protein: CASSEQGAGQPQHF

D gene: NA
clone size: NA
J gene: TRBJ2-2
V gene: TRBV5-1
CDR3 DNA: TGCGCCAGCAGCTTCCAGGCGAACACCGGGGAGCTGTTTTTT
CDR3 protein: CASSFQANTGELFF

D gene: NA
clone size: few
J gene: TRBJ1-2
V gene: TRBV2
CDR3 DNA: TGTGCCAGCAGGATGATCGGTTATGGCTACACCTTC
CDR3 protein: CASRMIGYGYTF

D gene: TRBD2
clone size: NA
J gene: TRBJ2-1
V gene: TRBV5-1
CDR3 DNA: TGCGCCAGCAGCTTGGTCCCAGGACTAGCGGGGCAAGGCAATGAGCAGTTCTTC
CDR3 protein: CASSLVPGLAGQGNEQFF

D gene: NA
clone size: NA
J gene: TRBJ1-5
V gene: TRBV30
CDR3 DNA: TGTGCCTGGAGGATGGGCAATCAGCCCCAGCATTTT
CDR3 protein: CAWRMGNQPQHF

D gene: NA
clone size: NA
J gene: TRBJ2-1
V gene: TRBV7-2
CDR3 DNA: TGTGCCAGCAGCTTAGGAGGGAGAGAGCAGTTCTTC
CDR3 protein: CASSLGGREQFF

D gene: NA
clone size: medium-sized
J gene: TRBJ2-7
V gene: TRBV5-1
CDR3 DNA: TGCGCCAGCAGCACCGGGACGGGACGCTACGAGCAGTACTTC
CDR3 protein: CASSTGTGRYEQYF

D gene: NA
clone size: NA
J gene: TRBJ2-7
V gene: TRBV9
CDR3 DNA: TGTGCCAGCAGCGCGGACCTCAGGGGTAGGTCCAACGAGCAGTACTTC
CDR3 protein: CASSADLRGRSNEQYF

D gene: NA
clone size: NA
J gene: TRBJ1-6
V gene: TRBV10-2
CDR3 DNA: TGCGCCAGCAGTGAGTCAACTAATTCACCCCTCCACTTT
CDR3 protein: CASSESTNSPLHF

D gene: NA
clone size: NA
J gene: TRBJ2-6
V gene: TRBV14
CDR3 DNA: TGTGCCAGCAGCTTCAGCTCTGGGGCCAACGTCCTGACTTTC
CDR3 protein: CASSFSSGANVLTF

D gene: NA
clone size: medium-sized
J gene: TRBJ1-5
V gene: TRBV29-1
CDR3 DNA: TGCAGCGTTGCTGACGGAATCTTGGGCAATCAGCCCCAGCATTTT
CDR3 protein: CSVADGILGNQPQHF

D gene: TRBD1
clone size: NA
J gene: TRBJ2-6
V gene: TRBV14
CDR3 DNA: TGTGCCAGCAGCCAGGTTCCGGGACAGGGGACTGGGGCCAACGTCCTGACTTTC
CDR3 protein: CASSQVPGQGTGANVLTF

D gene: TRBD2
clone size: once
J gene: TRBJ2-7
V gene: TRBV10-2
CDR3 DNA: TGCGCCAGCAGTCTAGCGGGGACCTACGAGCAGTACTTC
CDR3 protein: CASSLAGTYEQYF

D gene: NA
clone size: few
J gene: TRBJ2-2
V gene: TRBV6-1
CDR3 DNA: TGTGCCAGCACGGCGGGAATGAACACCGGGGAGCTGTTTTTT
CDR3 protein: CASTAGMNTGELFF

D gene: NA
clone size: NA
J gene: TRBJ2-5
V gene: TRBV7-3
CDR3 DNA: TGTGCCAGCAGCTTATCGGCAGGGGTGTACCAAGAGACCCAGTACTTC
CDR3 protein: CASSLSAGVYQETQYF

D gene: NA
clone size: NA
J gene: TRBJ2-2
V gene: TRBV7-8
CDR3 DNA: TGTGCCAGCAGCTTAGGGGTATTTTTCCGGGAGCTGTTTTTT
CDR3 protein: CASSLGVFFRELFF

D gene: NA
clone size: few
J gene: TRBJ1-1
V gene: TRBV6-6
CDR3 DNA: TGTGCCAGCAGTGCCCTCGAGAACACTGAAGCTTTCTTT
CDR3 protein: CASSALENTEAFF

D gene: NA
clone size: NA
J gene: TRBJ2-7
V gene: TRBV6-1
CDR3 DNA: TGTGCCAGTCAGGGCTACGAGCAGTACTTC
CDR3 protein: CASQGYEQYF

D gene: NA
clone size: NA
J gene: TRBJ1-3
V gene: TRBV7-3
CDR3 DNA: TGTGCCAGCAGCCGAGGATGGGGGGCTGGAAACACCATATATTTT
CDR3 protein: CASSRGWGAGNTIYF

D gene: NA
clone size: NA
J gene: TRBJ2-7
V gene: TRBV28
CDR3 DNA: TGTGCCAGCAGTTTGGACTACGAGCAGTACTTC
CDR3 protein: CASSLDYEQYF

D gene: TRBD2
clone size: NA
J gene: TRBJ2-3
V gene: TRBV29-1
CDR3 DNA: TGCAGCGTTGAAGAATCTCAAAGCGGGGGCACAGATACGCAGTATTTT
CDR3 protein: CSVEESQSGGTDTQYF

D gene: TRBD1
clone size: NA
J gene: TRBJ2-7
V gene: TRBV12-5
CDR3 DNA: TGTGCTAGTGGTTTGGTAATCGGTCAGGGGGTCTCCTACGAGCAGTACTTC
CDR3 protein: CASGLVIGQGVSYEQYF

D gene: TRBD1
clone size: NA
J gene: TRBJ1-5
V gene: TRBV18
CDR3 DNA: TGTGCCAGCTCACCACCGGGACAGCTAAATCAGCCCCAGCATTTT
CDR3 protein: CASSPPGQLNQPQHF

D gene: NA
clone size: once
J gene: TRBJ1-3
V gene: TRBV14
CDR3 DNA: TGTGCCAGCAGCCCCGACAGCCTCGGAAACACCATATATTTT
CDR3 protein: CASSPDSLGNTIYF

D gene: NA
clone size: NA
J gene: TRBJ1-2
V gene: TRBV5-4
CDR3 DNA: TGTGCCAGCAGCTTGGACAGAGCTTCTGGCTACACCTTC
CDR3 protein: CASSLDRASGYTF

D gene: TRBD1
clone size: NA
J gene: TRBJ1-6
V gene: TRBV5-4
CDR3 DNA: TGTGCCAGCAGCGCGGGACAGGGGGAAAGCTCCTATAATTCACCCCTCCACTTT
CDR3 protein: CASSAGQGESSYNSPLHF

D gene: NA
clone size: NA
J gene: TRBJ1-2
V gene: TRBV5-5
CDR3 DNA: TGTGCCAGCAGCTTGGCCGGGGACGGCTATGGCTACACCTTC
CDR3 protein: CASSLAGDGYGYTF

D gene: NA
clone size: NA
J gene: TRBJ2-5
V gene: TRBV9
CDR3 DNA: TGTGCCAGCAGCGTAGTTCAGGGGGGCCAAGAGACCCAGTACTTC
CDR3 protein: CASSVVQGGQETQYF

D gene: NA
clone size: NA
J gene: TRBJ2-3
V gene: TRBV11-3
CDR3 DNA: TGTGCCAGCAGCCCCCGCGGCACGATAGGAGATACGCAGTATTTT
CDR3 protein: CASSPRGTIGDTQYF

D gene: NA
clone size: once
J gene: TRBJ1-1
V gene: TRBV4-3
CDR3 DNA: TGCGCCAGCAGCCAAGGCTGGGGAACTGAAGCTTTCTTT
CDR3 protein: CASSQGWGTEAFF